The 14 T cell receptor beta chains presented below share a single source sample, sequenced in a study of shared clonotypes between healthy human individuals. CD45RO-negative CD8 cells positively selected for CCR7 made up the naive population, which excluded terminally differentiated effector memory CD45RA+ cells. The method was immunoSEQ multiplex PCR; TCRdb's version includes in-frame clones alone and lacks a portion of them. The sample has about 2.2 million clones; about 92% are singletons. Sequenced sample: naive CD8+ T cells from PBMCs. Every receptor here comes from a man between 18 and 29 years old in good health. Some clones in this sample may be carry-over from other donors' samples.

V and J are TRBV11-2 and TRBJ2-2, with 7 bases lining up with TRBD1. V was pared by 1 base and J by 7 bases, with 15 bases of the junction left unmatched. Per the germline V gene, CDR1 is SGHAT and CDR2 is FQNNGV. The CDR3 totals 18 residues. CDR3 in DNA: TGTGCCAGCAGCTTAGGTCCCGGCAGGGGGATATCAGGCGGGGAGCTGTTTTTT. This codes for CASSLGPGRGISGGELFF.

The genes are TRBV30 and TRBJ1-5; D possibly corresponds to TRBD1 (6 bases). V was trimmed by 3 bases and J by 2 bases, leaving 11 bases between them. This CDR3 spans 14 amino acids. Germline CDR1 and CDR2: GTSNPN and SVGIG (reference sequence). The CDR3: CAWRGRGGNQPQHF. In nucleotides, the CDR3 is TGTGCCTGGAGGGGGAGGGGGGGCAATCAGCCCCAGCATTTT.

V is TRBV11-2 and J is TRBJ2-7; the D gene could be TRBD1 or TRBD2 (5 bases each). CDR3 length equals 16 residues. The germline CDR1 and CDR2 sequences are SGHAT and FQNNGV. V was clipped by 5 bases and J by 0 bases, with 17 bases between them. CDR3: CASSRSSGDSSYEQYF. In nucleotides, the CDR3 is TGTGCCAGCAGCCGCTCAAGCGGTGACAGCTCCTACGAGCAGTACTTC.

Notes on this clone: This sample also contains other DNA sequences that code for the same CDR3. The chain is built from TRBV4-1 and TRBJ2-7, with 9 bases aligning to TRBD1. J gave up 0 bases and V 3 bases, and 0 bases lay outside the gene matches. The germline V gene has CDR1 MGHRA and CDR2 YSYEKL. The CDR3 consists of 14 residues. The CDR3 sequence: CASSQGQGSYEQYF. DNA for the CDR3: TGCGCCAGCAGCCAGGGACAGGGCTCCTACGAGCAGTACTTC.

The rearrangement links TRBV2 to TRBJ2-7; 12 positions agree with TRBD2. Trimming cost V 8 bases and J 4 bases; bases outside gene matches: 9. Germline assignment: CDR1 SNHLY and CDR2 FYNNEI. The CDR3 loop spans 15 amino acids. DNA for the CDR3: TGTGCCAGCTCCCGACGGACTAGCGGGATTTACGAGCAGTACTTC. Its translation is CASSRRTSGIYEQYF.

The J gene is TRBJ2-3, the V gene TRBV11-2; D call uncertain. The germline CDR1 and CDR2 sequences are SGHAT and FQNNGV. This CDR3 is built from 13 residues. Trimming took off 4 bases at V and 6 bases at J, with 11 bases between the two ends. CDR3 DNA: TGTGCCAGCAGCTCCATCATAAGCGATACGCAGTATTTT. Its protein is CASSSIISDTQYF.

This rearrangement joins TRBV9 to TRBJ2-7; tentative D call: TRBD1 (5 bases). CDR1 SGDLS and CDR2 YYNGEE come from the germline V gene. The CDR3 extends over 15 amino acids. V lost 0 bases and J lost 4, with 14 bases in between. In DNA, the CDR3 is TGTGCCAGCAGCGTAGGCTCAGGGAAAGGGTACGAGCAGTACTTC. Protein: CASSVGSGKGYEQYF.

The rearrangement uses TRBV7-8 and TRBJ2-7; no definite D call. The CDR3 contains 14 residues. V gave up 2 bases and J gave up 3 bases, with 11 bases separating them. Per germline, CDR1 SGHVS and CDR2 FQNEAQ. The CDR3 DNA is TGTGCCAGCAGCTTACTCCCAGGAGTCTACGAGCAGTACTTC. Residues: CASSLLPGVYEQYF. The full variable domain, in which reference TRBV7-8 and TRBJ2-7 provide the parts outside the CDR3, is GAGVSQSPRYKVAKRGQDVALRCDPISGHVSLFWYQQALGQGPEFLTYFQNEAQLDKSGLPSDRFFAERPEGSVSTLKIQRTQQEDSAVYLCASSLLPGVYEQYFGPGTRLTVT.

This clone appeared once. Other DNA sequences from this sample encode an identical CDR3 as well. The chain employs TRBV28 and TRBJ1-2; 8 nucleotides agree with TRBD1. J was trimmed by 2 bases and V by 3 bases; bases with no gene match: 2. The CDR3 spans 14 residues. Per the germline V gene, CDR1 is MDHEN and CDR2 is SYDVKM. As DNA, the CDR3 is TGTGCCAGCAGTTTCCAGGGGGCAAACTATGGCTACACCTTC. This translates into CASSFQGANYGYTF.

This chain connects TRBV11-2 to TRBJ1-2; 9 positions match TRBD1. CDR1 and CDR2 (germline): SGHAT, FQNNGV. The CDR3 runs 15 residues. J lost 4 bases, V lost 3 bases, and 6 bases had no gene match. The DNA for the CDR3 is TGTGCCAGCAGCTTTTGGACAGGGGAAAGCTATGGCTACACCTTC. Its translation is CASSFWTGESYGYTF.

The rearrangement uses TRBV9 and TRBJ2-5; no definite D call. Germline V gene lookup returns CDR1 SGDLS and CDR2 YYNGEE. The ends were cut back, 3 bases at V and 4 bases at J, with 13 bases in the middle. The CDR3 totals 14 residues. The CDR3 nucleotides are TGTGCCAGCAGCGACCTGGGTGGGCGAGAGACCCAGTACTTC. It specifies CASSDLGGRETQYF.

V is TRBV28 and J is TRBJ2-7; no definite D call. The germline V and J ends were trimmed by 3 bases and 2 bases, with 8 bases remaining between them. This CDR3 has 13 amino acids. Germline values: CDR1 MDHEN, CDR2 SYDVKM. The CDR3 sequence is CASSFKTPYEQYF. CDR3 DNA sequence: TGTGCCAGCAGTTTCAAGACGCCCTACGAGCAGTACTTC. The entire variable domain, with the rest obtained from reference TRBV28 and TRBJ2-7, is as follows: DVKVTQSSRYLVKRTGEKVFLECVQDMDHENMFWYRQDPGLGLRLIYFSYDVKMKEKGDIPEGYSVSREKKERFSLILESASTNQTSMYLCASSFKTPYEQYFGPGTRLTVT.

This sequence joins TRBV6-1 and TRBJ2-3; TRBD2 matches 9 bases. The CDR3 contains 16 residues. Germline V gene lookup returns CDR1 MNHNS and CDR2 SASEGT. The V segment lost 2 bases and the J segment 7 bases; nucleotides outside the gene matches: 10. The CDR3 protein is CASSESFRLAANTQYF. The CDR3 nucleotides read TGTGCCAGCAGTGAATCTTTCCGACTAGCGGCCAATACGCAGTATTTT.

This chain joins TRBV4-3 and TRBJ1-1; no definite D call. The V end was cut by 0 bases, the J end by 4 bases, with 9 bases between. Per germline, CDR1 LGHNA and CDR2 YSLEER. The length of the CDR3 is 14 residues. The CDR3 nucleotides read TGCGCCAGCAGCCAAGAATCTTGGGGCACTGAAGCTTTCTTT. It encodes CASSQESWGTEAFF.